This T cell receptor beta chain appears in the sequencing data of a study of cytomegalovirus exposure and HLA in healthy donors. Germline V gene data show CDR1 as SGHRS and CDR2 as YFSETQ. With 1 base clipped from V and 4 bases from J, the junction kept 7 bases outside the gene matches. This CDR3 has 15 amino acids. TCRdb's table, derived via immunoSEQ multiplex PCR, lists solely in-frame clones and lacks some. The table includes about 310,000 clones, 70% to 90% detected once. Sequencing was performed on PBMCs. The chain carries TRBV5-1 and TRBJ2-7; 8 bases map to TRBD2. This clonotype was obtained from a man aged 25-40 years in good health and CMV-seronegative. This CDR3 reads CASSLFRGGTYEQYF. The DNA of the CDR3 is TGCGCCAGCAGCTTGTTCCGGGGGGGCACTTACGAGCAGTACTTC.